The 29 T cell receptor beta chains below all came from one sample that was sequenced in a study of T cells in women clearing cervical HPV infection. Using immunoSEQ multiplex PCR, the repertoire was profiled, and TCRdb retains in-frame clones only, with some absent. This sample's table reports around 8,800 clones. The sample comprised blood buffy coat. The receptor set was obtained from a woman between 18 and 70 years old with a cervical HPV16 infection that either progressed to CIN3+ or cleared (not recorded which).

With regard to this clone: Read sequence stops 3 residues before the CDR3 end, and the germline J gene provides the missing end. This chain links TRBV12-3 or TRBV12-4 with TRBJ2-5; D is unclear. Trimming pared 5 bases from V and 5 bases from J, leaving 6 bases between. The CDR3 has 11 amino acids. CDR3 protein: CASSLLETQYF. CDR3 bases read: TGTGCCAGCAGTCTCCTTGAGACC.

As concerns this clone: The read ends 3 residues early relative to the CDR3; the germline J gene fills the gap. The chain employs TRBV10-3 and TRBJ2-7, with 9 nucleotides matching TRBD2. In germline, CDR1 is ENHRY, CDR2 SYGVKD. The J segment lost 6 bases and the V segment lost 0 bases, leaving 15 bases of the junction unmatched. This CDR3 contains 18 residues. The covered CDR3 bases are TGTGCCATCAGTGAGTCGATGCCTAAAAGCGGGGGGTCATCCGAG. Residues: CAISESMPKSGGSSE. The complete CDR3 sequence is CAISESMPKSGGSSEQYF.

Judged by frequency, this clone is medium-sized. One end of the junction does not line up with germline, which may come from a read error. The CDR3 goes on 3 residues after the read ends, and that part is filled in from the germline J gene. The J gene is TRBJ1-4, the V gene TRBV4-2, with D unresolved. Germline lookup yields CDR1 LGHNA and CDR2 YNFKEQ. This CDR3 is 14 amino acids long. Partial CDR3 DNA: TGCGCCAGTAGCCACAACCCATCGGTGGAAAAA. It encodes CASSHNPSVEK. The full CDR3 is CASSHNPSVEKLFF.

About this clone: The CDR3 end falls 3 residues outside the read, so it is completed with the germline J gene. The J gene is TRBJ2-1, the V gene TRBV10-1; 7 bases align to TRBD1. V trimming: 6 bases; J trimming: 5 bases; junction bases outside the gene matches: 25. This CDR3 is 20 amino acids long. Germline CDR1 WNHNN, CDR2 SYGVQD (reference sequence). CDR3 sequence: CASRRPGTAIGQKPHNEQFF. CDR3 DNA (partial): TGCGCCAGCAGGAGACCCGGGACAGCGATTGGCCAAAAACCCCACAATGAG.

This clone shows up as medium-sized by frequency. Germline is not matched at one junction end, which may reflect a read error. Sequencing ends 3 residues short of the CDR3 end; the germline J gene provides the rest. The chain has TRBV4-2 and TRBJ1-6, with D unresolved. The CDR3 consists of 16 residues. CDR1 and CDR2 (germline): LGHNA, YNFKEQ. The sequenced part of the CDR3 DNA is TGCGCCAGCAGCCAAGATCCGGGCTCCTATAATTCACCC. Its protein is CASSQDPGSYNSP. The whole CDR3 protein is CASSQDPGSYNSPLHF.

This clone is classed as medium-sized by frequency. The CDR3 here is CASSYRLTGEETQYF. The covered CDR3 bases are TGTGCCAGCAGCTATCGATTGACAGGGGAAGAGACC. The chain recombines TRBV11-2 with TRBJ2-5; 8 nucleotides match TRBD1. The read falls 3 residues short of the CDR3 end, and the missing part is taken from the germline J gene. This CDR3 has 15 amino acids. In germline, CDR1 is SGHAT, CDR2 FQNNGV. The V segment lost 4 bases and the J segment 3 bases; nucleotides outside the gene matches: 7.

About this clone: The missing CDR3 end, 3 residues past where the read stops, is filled in from the germline J gene. The genes are TRBV7-6 and TRBJ1-2; D possibly corresponds to TRBD1 (6 bases). The CDR3 is 13 amino acids. CDR1 and CDR2 (germline): SGHVS, FNYEAQ. The sequenced CDR3 bases are TGTGCCAGCCCCGGGCAGGGGCACTACGAC. It is translated as CASPGQGHYD. The whole CDR3 is CASPGQGHYDYTF.

Details on this clone: One end of the junction varies from germline; a read error may be responsible. The read halts 3 residues ahead of the CDR3 end, with the missing end drawn from the germline J gene. The rearrangement links TRBV4-2 to TRBJ2-1; 10 bases match TRBD2. This CDR3 is 16 amino acids long. Germline values: CDR1 LGHNA, CDR2 YNFKEQ. CDR3: CASSQDLAGGYNEQFF. Incomplete CDR3 DNA: TGCGCCAGCAGCCAAGATTTAGCGGGGGGCTACAATGAG.

Details on this clone: The read ends 3 residues early relative to the CDR3; the germline J gene fills the gap. The V and J genes are TRBV19 and TRBJ1-5, with D uncertain. The germline CDR1 and CDR2 sequences are LNHDA and SQIVND (reference sequence). The CDR3 covers 13 residues. V was shortened by 3 bases and J by 6 bases, with 9 bases between the two germline ends. The CDR3 region is CASSMSTRQPQHF. The sequenced CDR3 bases are TGTGCCAGTAGTATGTCGACTCGTCAGCCC.

As regards this clone: The read is 3 residues too short to cover the CDR3 end, so that end is filled in from the germline J gene. The V and J genes are TRBV11-2 and TRBJ2-7; tentatively, D is TRBD1 (6 bases). This CDR3 is built from 14 residues. The V end lost 5 bases, the J end lost 6 bases, and 17 bases lay between the germline ends. CDR1 is SGHAT and CDR2 is FQNNGV in the germline V gene. The CDR3 is CASSPGRGEGEQYF. The sequenced CDR3 bases are TGTGCCAGCAGCCCCGGCAGGGGTGAGGGCGAG.

Worth noting for this clone: The read ends 3 residues before the CDR3 terminus; that terminus is restored from the germline J gene. V and J are TRBV20-1 and TRBJ2-1; D gene uncertain. The germline CDR1 and CDR2 sequences are DFQATT and SNEGSKA (reference sequence). The CDR3 spans 15 residues. V lost 5 bases to trimming and J lost 0 bases, with 14 bases between them. Incomplete CDR3 DNA: TGCAGTGCTGCCCGAGCGTCGAGCTCCTACAATGAG. It specifies CSAARASSSYNE. In full, the CDR3 reads CSAARASSSYNEQFF.

On this clone itself: Sequencing ends 3 residues short of the CDR3 end; the germline J gene provides the rest. V usage is TRBV3-1 (or the pseudogene TRBV3-2) and J usage is TRBJ2-1; 8 bases are shared with TRBD2. Germline lookup yields CDR1 LGHDT and CDR2 YNNKEL (reference sequence). The junction had 11 bases not matched to a gene; V was cut back by 4 bases and J by 0 bases. The CDR3 length is 18 residues. Incomplete CDR3 DNA: TGTGCCAGCAGCCTCCCGCTAGCGGGTACCAGCTCCTACAATGAG. It encodes CASSLPLAGTSSYNE. The full CDR3 protein reads CASSLPLAGTSSYNEQFF.

Measured by frequency, this clone is medium-sized. The read terminates 3 residues before the CDR3 end, so the remaining end is supplied by the germline J gene. This chain connects TRBV19 to TRBJ2-7; 7 bases fit TRBD1. With V trimmed by 3 bases and J by 5 bases, 10 bases remained unmatched. The CDR3 contains 15 residues. Per germline, CDR1 LNHDA and CDR2 SQIVND (reference sequence). CDR3 region: CASSILGGLSDEQYF. The part of the CDR3 DNA that was read is TGTGCCAGTAGTATTTTAGGGGGCTTATCGGACGAG.

This clone is medium-sized by frequency. The read stops 3 residues short of the end of the CDR3; the missing end is completed from the germline J gene. The chain couples TRBV6-4 to TRBJ2-3, with D possibly matching TRBD2 (5 bases). V dropped 0 bases and J dropped 1 base, with 8 bases sitting between them. CDR1 and CDR2 (germline): MRHNA, SNTAGT. This CDR3 has 15 amino acids. CDR3 DNA, as far as it was read: TGTGCCAGCAGTGACTCTAGCGCCCGCACAGATACG. Its protein product is CASSDSSARTDT. The full CDR3 reads CASSDSSARTDTQYF.

With regard to this clone: The read terminates 3 residues before the CDR3 end, so the remaining end is supplied by the germline J gene. The chain uses TRBV6-1 and TRBJ2-7; D call uncertain. V gave up 1 base and J gave up 0 bases, with 4 bases separating them. CDR3 length equals 13 residues. Germline CDR1 is MNHNS and CDR2 is SASEGT. Here the CDR3 reads CASSEDSSYEQYF. Partial CDR3 DNA: TGTGCCAGCAGTGAAGATAGCTCCTACGAG.

About this clone: The CDR3 is cut off 3 residues early in the read; its end comes from the germline J gene. The same CDR3 also results from other DNA sequences found in this sample. The genes are TRBV7-2 and TRBJ1-3; D is uncertain. Germline V lookup: CDR1 SGHTA, CDR2 FQGNSA. Trimming took 3 bases from V and 0 from J, leaving 9 bases between them. CDR3 length: 15 amino acids. The CDR3 spells CASSFTVNSGNTIYF. The CDR3 DNA, read in part, is TGTGCCAGCAGCTTCACAGTTAACTCTGGAAACACC.

As concerns this clone: One end of the junction varies from germline; a read error may be responsible. The CDR3 end is not reached by the read, which stops 3 residues before it; the germline J gene fills it in. The rearrangement uses TRBV7-9 and TRBJ2-3; 7 bases fit TRBD1. The CDR3 contains 14 residues. Per germline, CDR1 SEHNR and CDR2 FQNEAQ (reference sequence). CDR3 residues: CSSSSTGVIQPQYF. The covered CDR3 bases are TGTTCCAGCAGCTCAACAGGGGTAATTCAGCCG.

With respect to this clone: Read sequence stops 3 residues before the CDR3 end, and the germline J gene provides the missing end. The genes are TRBV7-9 and TRBJ1-4, with 9 bases identical to TRBD1. Germline CDR1 is SEHNR and CDR2 is FQNEAQ (reference sequence). The CDR3 extends over 14 amino acids. Trimming at V came to 4 bases and at J to 8 bases, leaving 5 bases not matched to a gene. CDR3 in amino acids: CASSSGQGKEKLFF. The sequenced part of the CDR3 DNA is TGTGCCAGCAGCTCGGGACAGGGTAAAGAAAAA.

On this clone itself: The CDR3 end is not reached by the read, which stops 3 residues before it; the germline J gene fills it in. This sequence joins TRBV18 and TRBJ1-1, with TRBD1 identical over 12 bases. The V gene end was trimmed by 3 bases and the J gene end by 4 bases; junction bases not matched to a gene: 3. The CDR3 covers 15 residues. Germline assignment: CDR1 KGHSH and CDR2 LQKENI. The part of the CDR3 DNA that was read is TGTGCCAGCTCACCCGGGACAGGGGGCAGCACTGAA. This translates into CASSPGTGGSTE. The whole CDR3 is CASSPGTGGSTEAFF. The whole variable domain, remainder taken from reference TRBV18 and TRBJ1-1, is NAGVMQNPRHLVRRRGQEARLRCSPMKGHSHVYWYRQLPEEGLKFMVYLQKENIIDESGMPKERFSAEFPKEGPSILRIQQVVRGDSAAYFCASSPGTGGSTEAFFGQGTRLTVV.

In the case of this clone: The read ends 3 residues shy of where the CDR3 ends; the end is completed using the germline J gene. V usage is TRBV20-1 and J usage is TRBJ2-5; 11 nucleotides align to TRBD2. V lost 6 bases to trimming and J lost 1 base; unmatched junction nucleotides: 7. The CDR3 runs to 15 residues. In germline, CDR1 is DFQATT, CDR2 SNEGSKA (reference sequence). The CDR3 protein is CSAPASGGTQETQYF. Incomplete CDR3 DNA: TGCAGTGCGCCCGCTAGCGGGGGGACCCAAGAGACC.

The CDR3 sequence: CASSPRIKATSTDTYTF. The CDR3 DNA, read in part, is TGTGCCAGCTCACCAAGGATAAAGGCCACTAGCACAGATACC. The genes are TRBV18 and TRBJ1-2, with unresolved D. The read ends 3 residues early relative to the CDR3; the germline J gene fills the gap. The CDR3 totals 17 residues. From germline, CDR1 is KGHSH and CDR2 LQKENI.

Considering frequency, this clone is medium-sized. The CDR3 end falls 3 residues outside the read, so it is completed with the germline J gene. The rearrangement joins TRBV7-2 to TRBJ1-6; D is possibly TRBD1 (6 bases). The CDR3 covers 15 residues. The ends were cut back, 3 bases at V and 2 bases at J, with 8 bases in the middle. CDR1 is SGHTA, CDR2 FQGNSA, per germline. The chain's CDR3 is CASSFGTTYNSPLHF. The DNA read from the CDR3 is TGTGCCAGCAGCTTCGGGACAACCTATAATTCACCC. The full variable domain, its missing parts supplied by reference TRBV7-2 and TRBJ1-6, is GAGVSQSPSNKVTEKGKDVELRCDPISGHTALYWYRQSLGQGLEFLIYFQGNSAPDKSGLPSDRFSAERTGGSVSTLTIQRTQQEDSAVYLCASSFGTTYNSPLHFGNGTRLTVT.

Comment on this clone: The CDR3 end is not reached by the read, which stops 3 residues before it; the germline J gene fills it in. V usage is TRBV7-9 and J usage is TRBJ1-1; 10 nucleotides align to TRBD1. Trimming took 5 bases from V and 6 from J; bases not matched to a gene: 6. Germline CDR1 is SEHNR and CDR2 is FQNEAQ (reference sequence). The CDR3 is 14 residues long. CDR3 bases read: TGTGCCAGCAGCGCCGGACAGGGGGAGGCTGAA. Amino acids: CASSAGQGEAE. The CDR3, in full, reads CASSAGQGEAEAFF.

Comments on this clone: One end of the junction varies from germline; a read error may be responsible. The CDR3 end lies 3 residues beyond the end of the read and is filled in from the germline J gene. The gene calls are TRBV4-2 and TRBJ1-5, with D unclear. CDR1 LGHNA and CDR2 YNFKEQ come from the germline V gene. CDR3 length: 13 residues. The covered CDR3 bases are TGCGCCAGCAGCCAAGATTCGGGTCAGCCC. Protein sequence: CASSQDSGQP. The complete CDR3 reads CASSQDSGQPQHF.

With respect to this clone: The DNA ends 3 residues before the CDR3 does, and the rest of the CDR3 is filled in from the germline J gene. This chain uses TRBV29-1 with TRBJ1-2; unclear D gene. The CDR3 has 13 amino acids. Germline CDR1 SQVTM, CDR2 ANQGSEA. V lost 3 bases and J 7 bases, leaving 15 bases between the germline ends. The part of the CDR3 DNA that was read is TGCAGCGTTGAGGCCGGCAGGTCGGCTGGC. This codes for CSVEAGRSAG. The full CDR3 protein reads CSVEAGRSAGYTF. Complete variable domain (other parts from reference TRBV29-1 and TRBJ1-2): SAVISQKPSRDICQRGTSLTIQCQVDSQVTMMFWYRQQPGQSLTLIATANQGSEATYESGFVIDKFPISRPNLTFSTLTVSNMSPEDSSIYLCSVEAGRSAGYTFGSGTRLTVV.

Concerning this clone itself: The CDR3 extends 3 residues past the end of the read, so its final part is completed from the germline J gene. This chain uses TRBV5-4 with TRBJ2-3; the match to TRBD1 covers 10 bases. The germline V gene encodes CDR1 SGHNT and CDR2 YYREEE (reference sequence). The CDR3 runs to 15 residues. V lost 2 bases to trimming and J lost 3 bases; unmatched junction nucleotides: 3. The CDR3 reads CASSFRDRGTDTQYF. The part of the CDR3 DNA that was read is TGTGCCAGCAGCTTCCGGGACAGGGGTACAGATACG.

Partial CDR3 DNA: TGTGCCAGCAACGTGCGAGGAGCAACTAATGAAAAG. This gives the protein CASNVRGATNEK. The entire CDR3 sequence reads CASNVRGATNEKLFF. The V and J genes are TRBV2 and TRBJ2-2; no firm D call. The DNA ends 3 residues before the CDR3 does, and the rest of the CDR3 is filled in from the germline J gene. Germline CDR1 and CDR2: SNHLY and FYNNEI. The CDR3 extends over 15 amino acids.

Comments on this clone: The CDR3 end lies 3 residues beyond the end of the read and is filled in from the germline J gene. The rearrangement links TRBV18 to TRBJ2-3; a weak D match, TRBD1 (6 bases). Germline V gene lookup returns CDR1 KGHSH and CDR2 LQKENI. The CDR3 covers 15 residues. CDR3 DNA (partial): TGTGCCAGCTCCCCGCAGCAGGGGTACCAAGAGACG. Protein: CASSPQQGYQET. The whole CDR3 region reads CASSPQQGYQETQYF.

Remarks on this clone: The missing CDR3 end, 3 residues past where the read stops, is filled in from the germline J gene. V and J are TRBV9 and TRBJ2-2, with 7 bases that match TRBD2. The CDR3 sequence is 16 residues long. CDR1 and CDR2 from the germline V gene are SGDLS and YYNGEE. After removal of 2 bases from V and 2 bases from J, the junction contained 6 bases not matched to a gene. This CDR3 reads CASSVRGGSNTGELFF. Incomplete CDR3 DNA: TGTGCCAGCAGCGTCCGCGGGGGATCTAACACCGGGGAG.